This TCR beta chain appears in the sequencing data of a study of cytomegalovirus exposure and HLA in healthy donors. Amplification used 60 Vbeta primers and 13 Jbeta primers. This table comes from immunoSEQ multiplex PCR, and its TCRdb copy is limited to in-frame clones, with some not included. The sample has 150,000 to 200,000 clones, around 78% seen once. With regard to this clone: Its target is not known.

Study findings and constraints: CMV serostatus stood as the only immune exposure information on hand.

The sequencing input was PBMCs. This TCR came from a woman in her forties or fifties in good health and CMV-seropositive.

The CDR3 coding sequence is TGTGCCATCAGTGATCCTTCAGGCCATGGGGAGCTGTTTTTT. Its protein is CAISDPSGHGELFF. V usage is TRBV10-3 and J usage is TRBJ2-2, with no clear D. V lost 3 bases and J 8 bases, leaving 13 bases between the germline ends. Per germline, CDR1 ENHRY and CDR2 SYGVKD. The CDR3 extends over 14 amino acids.